Below, 25 T cell receptor beta chains from the same sample are listed, as sequenced in a study of type 1 and type 2 diabetes patients. The PCR template was genomic DNA. The TCR beta CDR3 region was amplified using 30 forward and 13 reverse primers. MiXCR, run by TCRdb on the multiplex PCR reads, gives a single entry per CDR3 protein. Here the sample spans 250,000 or so distinct CDR3 sequences, more than 40% being singletons. Sequenced: peripheral blood mononuclear cells (PBMCs). These receptors were taken from a man between 18 and 29 years old with type 2 diabetes.

This clonotype was counted between two and nine times. This chain uses TRBV7-2 with TRBJ2-7; D gene ambiguous. The CDR3 runs to 11 residues. V was cut by 5 bases and J by 7 bases, with 9 bases left in between. CDR1 is SGHTA, CDR2 FQGNSA, per germline. The CDR3 here is CASSHQREQYF. The CDR3 DNA reads TGTGCCAGCAGCCACCAAAGGGAGCAGTACTTC.

The rearrangement joins TRBV20-1 to TRBJ2-7; 7 nucleotides match TRBD2. The CDR3 spans 15 residues. CDR1 and CDR2 from the germline V gene are DFQATT and SNEGSKA (reference sequence). Unmatched junction bases numbered 13, after V lost 2 bases and J lost 6 bases. CDR3: CSARPMGGLVGEQYF. For the CDR3, the DNA is TGCAGTGCTAGACCTATGGGAGGACTAGTTGGCGAGCAGTACTTC.

This rearrangement joins TRBV7-8 to TRBJ2-2; TRBD2 matches 10 bases. The CDR3 consists of 17 residues. V trimming: 6 bases; J trimming: 4 bases; junction bases outside the gene matches: 11. CDR1 is SGHVS, CDR2 FQNEAQ, per germline. The CDR3 region has the DNA TGTGCCAGCAGTAAGGGGCTAGCGGGGGCCATCACCGGGGAGCTGTTTTTT. This codes for CASSKGLAGAITGELFF.

In DNA form, the CDR3 reads TGTGCCAGCAGTGTAAATGAGCAGTTCTTC. This codes for CASSVNEQFF. The chain joins TRBV2 to TRBJ2-1; D is unresolved. The germline V gene has CDR1 SNHLY and CDR2 FYNNEI. The CDR3 consists of 10 residues. V was cut by 4 bases and J by 7 bases, with 2 bases left in between. The variable domain in full, completed from reference TRBV2 and TRBJ2-1, reads EPEVTQTPSHQVTQMGQEVILRCVPISNHLYFYWYRQILGQKVEFLVSFYNNEISEKSEIFDDQFSVERPDGSNFTLKIRSTKLEDSAMYFCASSVNEQFFGPGTRLTVL.

Many counts were recorded for this clonotype. V usage is TRBV19 and J usage is TRBJ2-7; D unresolved. From germline, CDR1 is LNHDA and CDR2 SQIVND (reference sequence). V dropped 4 bases and J dropped 6 bases, with 7 bases sitting between them. The CDR3 is made up of 11 amino acids. The CDR3 here is CASSTGFEQYF. The CDR3 nucleotides are TGTGCCAGTAGTACCGGATTCGAGCAGTACTTC.

The chain uses TRBV7-2 and TRBJ1-2; D gene uncertain. V shed 5 bases and J shed 5 bases, with 12 bases lying between them. CDR3 length: 13 amino acids. CDR1 and CDR2 from the germline V gene are SGHTA and FQGNSA. The CDR3 reads CASSPRRGYGYTF. DNA for the CDR3: TGTGCCAGCAGCCCCCGACGTGGGTATGGCTACACCTTC. Full variable domain (missing parts from reference TRBV7-2 and TRBJ1-2): GAGVSQSPSNKVTEKGKDVELRCDPISGHTALYWYRQSLGQGLEFLIYFQGNSAPDKSGLPSDRFSAERTGGSVSTLTIQRTQQEDSAVYLCASSPRRGYGYTFGSGTRLTVV.

The rearrangement uses TRBV15 and TRBJ2-1; D tentatively fits TRBD1 or TRBD2 (6 bases each). This CDR3 region has 16 residues. Between the trimmed V and J ends, which lost 3 bases and 1 base, there was a span of 13 bases. Per the germline V gene, CDR1 is LNHNV and CDR2 is YYDKDF (reference sequence). The CDR3 DNA reads TGTGCCACCAGCAGTGAGGGGGGCGTGTCCTACAATGAGCAGTTCTTC. Protein sequence: CATSSEGGVSYNEQFF.

This clonotype was counted at least ten times. This rearrangement joins TRBV2 to TRBJ2-7, with 8 bases lining up with TRBD1. J lost 4 bases, V lost 3 bases, and 5 bases had no gene match. The CDR3 spans 14 residues. CDR1 is SNHLY, CDR2 FYNNEI, per germline. This CDR3 reads CASSDRDRQYEQYF. CDR3 DNA: TGTGCCAGCAGTGACCGGGACAGGCAATACGAGCAGTACTTC.

This clonotype occurred a few times. The chain links TRBV12-3 or TRBV12-4 to TRBJ1-1, with 7 nucleotides matching TRBD1. This CDR3 region has 12 residues. V was clipped by 5 bases and J by 6 bases; unmatched bases: 3. The CDR3 DNA sequence: TGTGCCAGCAGTCTCGACAGGGCTGAAGCTTTCTTT. Translated, it gives CASSLDRAEAFF.

J is TRBJ1-1 and V is TRBV20-1; 7 positions agree with TRBD1. Germline CDR1 and CDR2: DFQATT and SNEGSKA (reference sequence). CDR3 length: 13 amino acids. CDR3: CSTTGTENTEAFF. The DNA for the CDR3 is TGCAGCACTACCGGGACAGAGAACACTGAAGCTTTCTTT.

This clonotype was detected only a few times. This CDR3 reads CASIPGRPSEAFF. The DNA for the CDR3 is TGTGCCAGCATCCCGGGACGGCCATCTGAAGCTTTCTTT. The J gene is TRBJ1-1, the V gene TRBV2; D is perhaps TRBD1 (5 bases). CDR3 length equals 13 residues. Deletions cut 7 bases from V and 6 bases from J, with 15 bases between. The germline V gene encodes CDR1 SNHLY and CDR2 FYNNEI.

V gene TRBV6-2 or TRBV6-3 combines with J gene TRBJ2-1, with D hard to call. Per the germline V gene, CDR1 is MNHEY and CDR2 is SVGEGT. V shed 6 bases and J shed 2 bases, with 14 bases lying between them. The CDR3 loop spans 15 amino acids. In DNA form, the CDR3 reads TGTGCCAGCAGAGACCGATCGGCGGCCTACAATGAGCAGTTCTTC. Its translation: CASRDRSAAYNEQFF.

V gene TRBV7-2 combines with J gene TRBJ1-1; TRBD1 matches at 7 bases. CDR3 length: 15 residues. Losses at the gene ends were 2 bases for V and 5 bases for J; bases not matched to a gene: 8. CDR1 SGHTA and CDR2 FQGNSA come from the germline V gene. CDR3 sequence: CASSLYGRGRTEAFF. CDR3 sequence (DNA): TGTGCCAGCAGCTTATACGGTAGGGGGCGTACTGAAGCTTTCTTT.

This chain connects TRBV28 to TRBJ2-2; D possibly corresponds to TRBD1 (6 bases). CDR1 is MDHEN, CDR2 SYDVKM, per germline. V was pared by 7 bases and J by 7 bases, with 19 bases between. The CDR3 is 15 residues long. CDR3 DNA sequence: TGTGCCAGCACTGCGAGGGACAATGAGGGCGGGGAGCTGTTTTTT. Amino acids: CASTARDNEGGELFF. Full variable domain (missing parts from reference TRBV28 and TRBJ2-2): DVKVTQSSRYLVKRTGEKVFLECVQDMDHENMFWYRQDPGLGLRLIYFSYDVKMKEKGDIPEGYSVSREKKERFSLILESASTNQTSMYLCASTARDNEGGELFFGEGSRLTVL.

V usage is TRBV7-9 and J usage is TRBJ2-2; D ambiguous. The CDR3 runs 14 residues. Germline assignment: CDR1 SEHNR and CDR2 FQNEAQ (reference sequence). V dropped 3 bases and J dropped 5 bases, with 10 bases sitting between them. CDR3 loop: CASSFGDRTGELFF. In nucleotides, the CDR3 is TGTGCCAGCAGCTTTGGGGATAGGACCGGGGAGCTGTTTTTT.

J is TRBJ2-7 and V is TRBV6-5; 8 bases are a match to TRBD2. The CDR3 runs 15 residues. Germline CDR1 and CDR2: MNHEY and SVGAGI. The trim removed 2 bases at V and 1 base at J, leaving 4 bases unmatched. CDR3: CASSYLSGGSYEQYF. The CDR3, as DNA: TGTGCCAGCAGTTACCTATCGGGGGGGTCCTACGAGCAGTACTTC.

The chain carries TRBV14 and TRBJ2-5, with D perhaps matching TRBD2 (7 bases). The length of the CDR3 is 14 residues. The ends were cut back, 5 bases at V and 3 bases at J, with 13 bases in the middle. Germline values: CDR1 SGHDN, CDR2 FVKESK. CDR3 sequence: CASSFTGTKETQYF. The CDR3 nucleotides read TGTGCCAGCAGCTTCACAGGGACTAAAGAGACCCAGTACTTC. Filled out from reference TRBV14 and TRBJ2-5, the complete variable domain reads EAGVTQFPSHSVIEKGQTVTLRCDPISGHDNLYWYRRVMGKEIKFLLHFVKESKQDESGMPNNRFLAERTGGTYSTLKVQPAELEDSGVYFCASSFTGTKETQYFGPGTRLLVL.

As regards this clonotype: A much larger clone sits a single nucleotide away, making a read error possible. The chain uses TRBV10-3 and TRBJ1-1; D is unresolved. With 8 bases removed from V and 0 bases from J, the gap between germline ends came to 10 bases. CDR1 is ENHRY, CDR2 SYGVKD, per germline. The CDR3 is 13 residues long. The CDR3 region has the DNA TGTGCCATCCGACTCTCCGTGAACACTGAAGCTTTCTTT. This codes for CAIRLSVNTEAFF.

As concerns this clonotype: The CDR3 ends on some other residue instead of the conserved phenylalanine or tryptophan, so this is likely a read error. The chain couples TRBV7-2 to TRBJ1-2, with D perhaps matching TRBD1 (5 bases). Germline V gene lookup returns CDR1 SGHTA and CDR2 FQGNSA. The CDR3 has 14 residues. Between the trimmed V and J ends, which lost 6 bases and 4 bases, there was a span of 15 bases. In DNA, the CDR3 is TGTGCCAGCAGGGACCGCGGGGGGATCTATGGCTACACCCTC. Translation gives CASRDRGGIYGYTL.

This clonotype was picked up many times. The genes are TRBV15 and TRBJ2-7; 7 nucleotides agree with TRBD1. This CDR3 spans 14 amino acids. Trimming cost V 4 bases and J 3 bases; bases outside gene matches: 6. CDR1 LNHNV and CDR2 YYDKDF come from the germline V gene (reference sequence). The CDR3: CATSNRDSVYEQYF. The CDR3 bases are TGTGCCACCAGCAACCGGGACAGCGTCTACGAGCAGTACTTC.

A remark on this clonotype: Here the CDR3 omits its conserved ending phenylalanine or tryptophan, so a read error is the likely source. V gene TRBV7-8 combines with J gene TRBJ2-2; 9 bases are shared with TRBD1. CDR1 is SGHVS and CDR2 is FQNEAQ in the germline V gene. After removal of 5 bases from V and 5 bases from J, the junction contained 6 bases not matched to a gene. The CDR3 spans 15 residues. CDR3 nucleotides: TGTGCCAGCAGCCTAGGACAGGGGAGAACCGGGGAGCTGTTTCTT. Encoded protein: CASSLGQGRTGELFL.

This chain links TRBV20-1 with TRBJ2-7; tentatively, D is TRBD1 (6 bases). CDR3 size: 13 residues. CDR1 is DFQATT, CDR2 SNEGSKA, per germline (reference sequence). V lost 5 bases to trimming and J lost 2 bases, with 13 bases between them. CDR3 sequence reads: CSADRTDTYEQYF. For the CDR3, the DNA is TGCAGTGCTGACCGGACAGATACCTACGAGCAGTACTTC.

This rearrangement joins TRBV4-1 to TRBJ2-5; TRBD1 agrees at 8 bases. V shed 3 bases, J shed 0 bases, and the junction held 6 bases outside the gene matches. The CDR3 runs 16 residues. Germline-derived CDR1 and CDR2 are MGHRA and YSYEKL. CDR3 coding DNA: TGCGCCAGCAGCCAGGCCCGGGACAGGTACCAAGAGACCCAGTACTTC. Its protein is CASSQARDRYQETQYF.

This clonotype was counted only a few times. This rearrangement joins TRBV9 to TRBJ1-6; D is possibly TRBD1 (6 bases). The V gene lost 4 bases and the J gene lost 8 bases, with 22 bases spanning the gap. CDR1 SGDLS and CDR2 YYNGEE come from the germline V gene. This CDR3 has 17 amino acids. CDR3 amino acids: CASSSRPEGGVHSPLHF. CDR3 bases: TGTGCCAGCAGCTCCCGACCGGAAGGGGGTGTACATTCACCCCTCCACTTT. The variable domain in full, completed from reference TRBV9 and TRBJ1-6, reads DSGVTQTPKHLITATGQRVTLRCSPRSGDLSVYWYQQSLDQGLQFLIQYYNGEERAKGNILERFSAQQFPDLHSELNLSSLELGDSALYFCASSSRPEGGVHSPLHFGNGTRLTVT.

This clonotype was seen only once. The genes are TRBV30 and TRBJ2-5; D remains ambiguous. CDR1 and CDR2 from the germline V gene are GTSNPN and SVGIG (reference sequence). The length of the CDR3 is 11 residues. V lost 4 bases, J lost 5 bases, and 8 bases lay in between. The CDR3 is CAWMVRETQYF. The CDR3 coding sequence is TGTGCCTGGATGGTTAGGGAGACCCAGTACTTC.